Shown below are 2 T cell receptor beta chains from a single sample sequenced in a study of blood T cell repertoires in COVID-19. This table comes from immunoSEQ multiplex PCR, and its TCRdb copy is limited to in-frame clones, with some not included. The table lists about 250,000 clones, about 85% of them singletons. The sequenced sample consisted of peripheral blood. All receptors come from a human donor with COVID-19, enrolled during active disease. The donor label of this sample is uncertain.

The J gene is TRBJ1-4, the V gene TRBV27, with D possibly being TRBD1 (6 bases). This CDR3 region has 15 residues. The V end was cut by 6 bases, the J end by 4 bases, with 15 bases between. Germline V CDR1 and CDR2: MNHEY, SMNVEV (reference sequence). In DNA form, the CDR3 reads TGTGCCAGCAGCCTAACAGGGTACATTAATGAAAAACTGTTTTTT. Its protein product is CASSLTGYINEKLFF.

The chain combines TRBV9 with TRBJ1-5, with 12 bases matching TRBD1. J gave up 5 bases and V 4 bases, and 7 bases lay outside the gene matches. This CDR3 contains 16 residues. Germline CDR1 and CDR2: SGDLS and YYNGEE. The CDR3: CASSTGTGGLYQPQHF. In DNA, the CDR3 is TGTGCCAGCAGCACCGGGACAGGGGGCCTTTATCAGCCCCAGCATTTT.